This T cell receptor (beta chain) is drawn from a study of T cell repertoires in cytomegalovirus infection. On the study more broadly: CMV infection and matching HLA type were both indicated by public TCR beta signatures. Study-level findings and limits: Carriers of CMV plus the relevant HLA were identified by cumulative public TCR beta family frequency. The response measured ex vivo was dominated by TCR beta clonotypes (HLA-C-restricted and CMV-specific).

TCRdb processed the reads anew with MiXCR; each CDR3 protein has one entry. In the table there are about 830,000 distinct CDR3 sequences, roughly 33% of which are singletons. Trimming removed 5 bases from V and 2 bases from J, with 9 bases in between. Germline V gene lookup returns CDR1 PRHDT and CDR2 FYEKMQ (reference sequence). This CDR3 has 13 amino acids. To note about this clonotype: Its antigen is not identified.

This specimen was cultured CD8+ T cells from PBMCs, taken from culture after CMV antigen stimulation. V gene TRBV13 combines with J gene TRBJ1-1; D remains unclear. This receptor was identified in a human donor in good health (CMV status not recorded). Some clones in this sample may be carry-over from other donors' samples. The CDR3 spells CASSGVGNTEAFF. The CDR3, as DNA: TGTGCCAGCAGCGGGGTCGGAAACACTGAAGCTTTCTTT.